This T cell receptor (beta chain) was observed in a study of metastatic and nonmetastatic thyroid tumors. How the authors handled the data: Clinicopathological groups of papillary thyroid cancer showed CDR3 differences that were used to build a distant-metastasis classifier. TCRdb reprocessed the PCR reads via MiXCR. TCRdb, rather than the study authors, made the V and J calls. The table has about 19,000 clones, about a quarter seen once. This CDR3 is 16 amino acids long. Trimming took 4 bases from V and 3 from J; bases not matched to a gene: 7. Per germline, CDR1 SGHRS and CDR2 YFSETQ. Only a few counts were recorded for this clone. Thyroid surgery took place with no prior treatment in any patient.

The TCR comes from a male donor with papillary thyroid cancer or a benign thyroid nodule (not recorded which). Some clones in this sample may be carry-over from other donors' samples. V is TRBV5-1 and J is TRBJ1-5; TRBD1 matches at 10 bases. Sequencing was performed on blood. The CDR3 DNA follows: TGCGCCAGCAGCCCGGGACAGGGGACCCCCAATCAGCCCCAGCATTTT. Its protein product is CASSPGQGTPNQPQHF.